This T cell receptor beta chain was captured by sequencing in a study of blood T cell repertoires in COVID-19. As for the study in general: The origin of the acute and convalescent COVID-19 samples was the United States, Italy and Spain. PBMCs, B-cell-depleted T cells, or T cells provided the cDNA or gDNA that made up the material.

Original methodology: The authors estimated nucleated cell counts from reference gene primer amplification. Method: immunoSEQ multiplex PCR; TCRdb's copy keeps in-frame clones and lacks some. The DNA gave D and trimming, while V, J and clone size come from that table. The data contain hundreds of thousands of clones, about 70% of them singletons. The sequencing sample was made of peripheral blood. The receptor was derived from a woman of 80 years or more with acute or convalescent COVID-19.

Written as DNA, the CDR3 is TGCGCCAGCAGCCAAGAAGGAGAAGGTTATAATTCACCCCTCCACTTT. Amino acid sequence: CASSQEGEGYNSPLHF. The V and J genes are TRBV4-1 and TRBJ1-6, with D unclear. V was clipped by 0 bases and J by 4 bases, with 10 bases between them. This CDR3 has 16 residues. The germline V gene has CDR1 MGHRA and CDR2 YSYEKL.